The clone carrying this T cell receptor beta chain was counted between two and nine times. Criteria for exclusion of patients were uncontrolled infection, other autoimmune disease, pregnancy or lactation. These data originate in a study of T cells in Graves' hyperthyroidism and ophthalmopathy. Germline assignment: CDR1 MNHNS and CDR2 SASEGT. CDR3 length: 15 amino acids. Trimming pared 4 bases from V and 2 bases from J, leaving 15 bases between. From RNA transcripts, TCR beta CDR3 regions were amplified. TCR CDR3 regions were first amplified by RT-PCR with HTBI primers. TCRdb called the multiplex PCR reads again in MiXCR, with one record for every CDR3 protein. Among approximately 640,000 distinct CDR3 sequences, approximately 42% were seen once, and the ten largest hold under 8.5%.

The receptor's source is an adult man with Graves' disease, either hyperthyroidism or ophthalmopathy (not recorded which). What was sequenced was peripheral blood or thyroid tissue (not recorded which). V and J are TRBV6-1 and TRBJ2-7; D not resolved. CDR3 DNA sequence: TGTGCCAGCAGTGCAACAGCGCAATCAACCTACGAGCAGTACTTC. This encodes CASSATAQSTYEQYF.